Sequencing of this T cell receptor beta chain was carried out in a study of TIL therapy for anti-PD-1-resistant metastatic lung cancer (TCRdb year 2021). About the full investigation: Among the enrolled patients, the median age was roughly 54 years (range 38-75), and the median tumor PD-L1 proportion score was roughly 6%. Across the cohort, whole-exome sequencing showed a median non-synonymous tumor mutation burden of around 1.4 mutations per megabase. The cohort was predominantly lung adenocarcinoma, with four EGFR-mutant and two ALK-rearranged tumors, and half of patients were current or former smokers. T cell receptor beta sequencing of tumor and peripheral blood served to follow clonotypes across the tumor, the expanded TIL product, and serial blood samples.

Overall study results and their limits: The study protocol defined all tumor marker inferences as exploratory. Generalizability was limited because the cohort was highly selected, with more treatment-naive, never-smoker and oncogene-addicted patients included than is typical. Higher clonality and lower diversity were observed in expanded TIL cultures than in baseline intratumoral T cells (median clonality roughly 6% vs 31%, p < 0.0001). TIL culture showed high clonal turnover, with many enriched product clones undetected in the baseline tumor, suggesting clonal contraction rather than faithful expansion.

TCR beta CDR3 regions were amplified from genomic DNA with the immunoSEQ v3 hsTCRB kit using bias-controlled multiplex PCR. The TCR libraries were sequenced on an Illumina NextSeq 500 to 1.5 million to 2.5 million read pairs for survey level or about 4.5-6.5 million read pairs for deep level. The original methods were these. V, D and J genes were assigned, non-productive sequences were removed, and clonality was reported by immunoSEQ Analyzer software. To compare repertoires between infused TIL and blood, productive Simpson clonality was used along with the Morisita overlap index of productive TRB rearrangements. TCRdb holds this immuneACCESS table with in-frame rearrangements only. Some clones are missing; in checked studies, unresolved V genes explain under half, and the rest has no known cause. Clonal size and the V and J genes are those of that table, whereas D and trimming came from the DNA. Here the sample has approximately 2,600 clones; 65% to 80% occur a single time. Jointly, the top ten make up about 17% of the sample.

Sequences SGHNT (CDR1) and YYREEE (CDR2) are obtained from the germline V gene (reference sequence). V is shortened by 1 base, J by 1 base, and the region joining them spans 14 bases. The CDR3 covers 16 residues, taking in both the cysteine and the phenylalanine. Of all the DNA, just the CDR3 is kept, 48 bases in frame from base 1. The sample's time point label is to be understood as: pre-treatment sample, taken before nivolumab and TIL therapy. Baseline tumor samples were excised metastases, mostly pleural nodules or supraclavicular lymph nodes, from the same resection used to grow TIL. Tumors were collected before any PD-1/PD-L1 blockade, after which patients were given nivolumab, and patients who progressed were given lymphodepletion, an infusion of expanded TIL and IL-2. Adults with stage 4 NSCLC were enrolled in a dual-center phase I trial from 2017 to early 2020. Samples were obtained from a single-arm, open-label phase I trial in which tumor-infiltrating lymphocyte therapy with nivolumab was evaluated in advanced non-small cell lung cancer. Parts of each resected tumor were snap-frozen in liquid nitrogen and kept at -80 degrees C. Tumor regions of interest were selected on H&E sections by laser-capture macrodissection, were pulverized into 15 mg aliquots, and were extracted with Qiagen Allprep kits.

This clone appeared a single time. What antigen it recognizes has not been identified. No much larger clone exists at a distance of one base, and base qualities are not known. The chain is assembled from TRBV5-4 and TRBJ2-5; TRBD1 is a possible D gene, resting on 7 matching bases. The origin of this receptor is a person aged 30 to 80 with non-small cell lung cancer. Some clones in this sample may be carry-over from other donors' samples. The specimen was tumor tissue, collected at baseline. The nucleotides are TGTGCCAGCAGCTTGACAGGGGCGGGACGCCAAGAGACCCAGTACTTC. Translated, it gives CASSLTGAGRQETQYF.